This TCR beta chain comes out of a study of radiation and T cells in renal cell carcinoma. Time point noted: blood 2 weeks post-SBRT. The treatment here: 15 Gy SBRT to primary tumor, nephrectomy 4 weeks later. The patient's renal cell carcinoma had clear cell pathology. Study-level points and caveats: In blood, top tumor clones expanded by 2 weeks, shrinking by 4.

Using immunoSEQ multiplex PCR, the repertoire was profiled, and TCRdb retains in-frame clones only, with some absent. This table holds 100,000 to 150,000 clones, 81% found once. Concerning this clone: Its antigen is not known.

After removal of 0 bases from V and 5 bases from J, the junction contained 12 bases not matched to a gene. The CDR3 extends over 18 amino acids. Per germline, CDR1 ENHRY and CDR2 SYGVKD. The clonotype was recovered from a man aged 50 or older with renal cell carcinoma. The V call is TRBV10-3, the J call TRBJ2-5; 10 nucleotides match TRBD2. Specimen: blood, collected from a patient whose treatment included radiotherapy and nephrectomy. Here the CDR3 reads CAISESASGSVGRETQYF. CDR3 sequence (DNA): TGTGCCATCAGTGAGTCTGCTAGCGGGAGCGTCGGGCGTGAGACCCAGTACTTC.